This T cell receptor (beta chain) was sequenced in a study of beta chain features in type 1 diabetes. Study results and limitations: Since sequencing was performed on cDNA, cells with high TCR expression could be over-represented. Here, the possible influence of HLA type (on TCRB rearrangement) remained unresolved. Type 1 diabetes patients had moderately but significantly shorter TCRB CDR3s in all four CD4+ subsets.

The CDR3 sequence is 17 residues long. Per germline, CDR1 GTSNPN and CDR2 SVGIG (reference sequence). J gave up 9 bases and V 1 base, and 12 bases lay outside the gene matches. Sequencing targeted expressed TCRB transcripts, as all isolated RNA had been reverse transcribed. Generated by immunoSEQ multiplex PCR, the TCRdb table keeps only in-frame clones and is missing some. The sample lists about 340,000 clones; roughly 14% were seen once. This clone was detected only a few times. Its antigen is unknown. Sequencing was performed on naive CD4+ T cells from blood. The genes are TRBV30 and TRBJ2-1, with 13 bases lining up with TRBD2. This TCR was recovered from a young woman with type 1 diabetes. The CDR3 loop reads CAWSAIRTSGSHIEQFF. Written as DNA, the CDR3 is TGTGCCTGGAGTGCGATCCGGACTAGCGGGAGTCATATTGAGCAGTTCTTC.